This TCR beta chain emerged from a study of regulatory T cells in long-lasting Graves disease. As to time point: persistent/refractory GD, antithyroid drugs over 5 years with positive TRAb. Extracted PBMC RNA gave rise to the TCR library. Patients with Graves' disease were diagnosed by American Thyroid Association guidelines. Concerning this clonotype itself: Its antigen is currently unknown.

V was pared by 5 bases and J by 2 bases, with 3 bases of the junction left unmatched. The CDR3 length is 15 residues. Germline loops: CDR1 SNHLY, CDR2 FYNNEI. The TCR beta library used iRepertoire HTBI primers with Arm-PCR amplification of CDR3. TCRdb re-called the multiplex PCR reads through MiXCR, storing one row per CDR3 protein. The repertoire includes about 470,000 distinct CDR3 sequences, 20% of them detected once, and approximately 7.8% sits in the top ten. Broader study findings: When disease was persistent, TRBV28, TRBJ1-2 and TRBJ2-5 were the favored segments.

This chain joins TRBV2 and TRBJ2-1; 10 positions match TRBD2. This receptor was obtained from a female donor with Graves disease. Sequencing used peripheral blood mononuclear cells (PBMCs), obtained when the disease was refractory, from a patient treated with antithyroid drugs. The CDR3 DNA reads TGTGCCAGCAGTCCAGGACTAGCGGCCTACAATGAGCAGTTCTTC. Its translation: CASSPGLAAYNEQFF. The full variable domain, completed using reference TRBV2 and TRBJ2-1, is EPEVTQTPSHQVTQMGQEVILRCVPISNHLYFYWYRQILGQKVEFLVSFYNNEISEKSEIFDDQFSVERPDGSNFTLKIRSTKLEDSAMYFCASSPGLAAYNEQFFGPGTRLTVL.